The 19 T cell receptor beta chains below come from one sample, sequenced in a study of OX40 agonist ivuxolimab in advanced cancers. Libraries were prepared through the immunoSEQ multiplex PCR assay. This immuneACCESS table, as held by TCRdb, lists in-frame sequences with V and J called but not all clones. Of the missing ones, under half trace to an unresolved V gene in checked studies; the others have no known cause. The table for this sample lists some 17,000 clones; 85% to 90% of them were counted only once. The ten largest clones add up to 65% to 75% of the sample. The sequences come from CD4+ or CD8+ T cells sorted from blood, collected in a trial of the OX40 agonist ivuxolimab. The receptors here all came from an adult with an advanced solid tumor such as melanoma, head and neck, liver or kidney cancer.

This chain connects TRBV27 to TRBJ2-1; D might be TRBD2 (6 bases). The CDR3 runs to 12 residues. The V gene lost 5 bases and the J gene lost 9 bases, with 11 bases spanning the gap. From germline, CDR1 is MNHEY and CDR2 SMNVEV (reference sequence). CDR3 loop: CASSTNSGEQFF. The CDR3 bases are TGTGCCAGCAGTACCAATAGCGGTGAGCAGTTCTTC.

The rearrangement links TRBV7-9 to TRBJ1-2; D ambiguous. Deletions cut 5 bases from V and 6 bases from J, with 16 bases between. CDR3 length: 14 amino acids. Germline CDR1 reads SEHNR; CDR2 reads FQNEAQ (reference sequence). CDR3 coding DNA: TGTGCCAGCAGCATAGACTCCGGGAGAGATGGCTACACCTTC. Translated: CASSIDSGRDGYTF.

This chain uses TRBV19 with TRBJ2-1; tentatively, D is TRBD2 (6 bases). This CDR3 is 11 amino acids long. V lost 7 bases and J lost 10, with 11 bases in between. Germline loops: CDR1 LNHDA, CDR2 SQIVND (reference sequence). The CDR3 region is CASTNGGEQFF. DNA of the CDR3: TGTGCCAGTACCAATGGGGGGGAGCAGTTCTTC.

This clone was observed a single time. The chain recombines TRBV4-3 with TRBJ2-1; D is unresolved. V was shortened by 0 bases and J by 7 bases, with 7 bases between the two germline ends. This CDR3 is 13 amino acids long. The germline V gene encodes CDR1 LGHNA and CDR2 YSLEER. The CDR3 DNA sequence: TGCGCCAGCAGCCAAGATCTTGGGAATGAGCAGTTCTTC. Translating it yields CASSQDLGNEQFF.

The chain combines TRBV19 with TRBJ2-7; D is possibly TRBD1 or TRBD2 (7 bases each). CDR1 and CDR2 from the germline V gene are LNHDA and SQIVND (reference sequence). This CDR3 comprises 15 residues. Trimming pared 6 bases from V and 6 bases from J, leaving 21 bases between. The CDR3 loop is CASSPRRGTTGEQYF. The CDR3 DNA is TGTGCCAGTAGCCCCCGCAGGGGGACTACGGGCGAGCAGTACTTC.

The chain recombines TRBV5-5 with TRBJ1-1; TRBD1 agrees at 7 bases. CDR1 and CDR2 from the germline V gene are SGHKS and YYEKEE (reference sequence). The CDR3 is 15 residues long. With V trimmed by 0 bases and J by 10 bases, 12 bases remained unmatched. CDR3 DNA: TGTGCCAGCAGCTTGGACACCAGACAGGGTCGTGGAGCTTTCTTT. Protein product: CASSLDTRQGRGAFF.

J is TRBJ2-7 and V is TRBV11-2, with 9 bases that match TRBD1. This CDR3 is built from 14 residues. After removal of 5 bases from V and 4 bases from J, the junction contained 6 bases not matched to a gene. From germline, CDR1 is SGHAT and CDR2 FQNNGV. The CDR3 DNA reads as TGTGCCAGCAGCATTGGGACAGGGATATACGAGCAGTACTTC. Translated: CASSIGTGIYEQYF.

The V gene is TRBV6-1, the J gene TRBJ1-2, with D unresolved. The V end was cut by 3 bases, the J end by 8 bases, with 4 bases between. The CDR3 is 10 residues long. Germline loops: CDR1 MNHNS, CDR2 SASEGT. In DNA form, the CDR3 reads TGTGCCAGCAGTGAGGGCGGCTACACCTTC. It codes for CASSEGGYTF.

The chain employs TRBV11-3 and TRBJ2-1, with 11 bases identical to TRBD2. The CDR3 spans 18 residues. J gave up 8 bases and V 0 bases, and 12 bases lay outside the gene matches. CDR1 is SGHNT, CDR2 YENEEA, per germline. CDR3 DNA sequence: TGTGCCAGCAGCTTAGATTGGACTAGCGGGCGTCCCCGACATGAGCAGTTCTTC. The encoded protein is CASSLDWTSGRPRHEQFF.

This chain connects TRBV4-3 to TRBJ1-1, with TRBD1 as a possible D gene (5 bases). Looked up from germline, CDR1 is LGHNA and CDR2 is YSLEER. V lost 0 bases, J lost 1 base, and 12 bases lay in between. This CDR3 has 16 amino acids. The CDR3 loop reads CASSQDHRGTNTEAFF. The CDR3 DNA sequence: TGCGCCAGCAGCCAAGATCATCGGGGGACGAACACTGAAGCTTTCTTT.

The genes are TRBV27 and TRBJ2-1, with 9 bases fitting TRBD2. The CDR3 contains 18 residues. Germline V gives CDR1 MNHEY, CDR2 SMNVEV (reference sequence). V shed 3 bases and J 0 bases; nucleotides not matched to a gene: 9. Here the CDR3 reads CASSFSQLAGSSYNEQFF. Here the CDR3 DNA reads TGTGCCAGCAGTTTCTCACAGCTAGCGGGGTCCTCCTACAATGAGCAGTTCTTC.

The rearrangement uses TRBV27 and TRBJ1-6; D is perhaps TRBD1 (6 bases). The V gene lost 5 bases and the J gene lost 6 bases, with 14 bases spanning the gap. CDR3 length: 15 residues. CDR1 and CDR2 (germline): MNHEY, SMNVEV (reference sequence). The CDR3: CASSPRQDPNSPLHF. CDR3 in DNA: TGTGCCAGCAGTCCCCGACAGGATCCTAATTCACCCCTCCACTTT.

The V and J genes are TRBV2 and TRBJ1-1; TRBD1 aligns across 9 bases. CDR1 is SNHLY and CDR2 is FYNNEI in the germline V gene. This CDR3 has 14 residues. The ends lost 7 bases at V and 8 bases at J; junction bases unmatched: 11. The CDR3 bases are TGTGCCAGCAATACGGGACAGGGAGTGGAAGAAGCTTTCTTT. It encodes CASNTGQGVEEAFF.

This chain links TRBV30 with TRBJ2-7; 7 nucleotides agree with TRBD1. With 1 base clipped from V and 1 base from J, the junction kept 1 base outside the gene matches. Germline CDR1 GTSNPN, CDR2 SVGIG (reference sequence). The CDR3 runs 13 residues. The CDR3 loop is CAWSGGQSYEQYF. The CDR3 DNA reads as TGTGCCTGGAGTGGGGGACAGTCCTACGAGCAGTACTTC.

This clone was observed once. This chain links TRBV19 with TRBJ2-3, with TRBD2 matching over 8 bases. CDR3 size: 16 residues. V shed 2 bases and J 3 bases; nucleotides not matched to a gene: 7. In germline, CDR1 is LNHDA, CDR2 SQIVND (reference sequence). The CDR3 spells CASSISGGGPTDTQYF. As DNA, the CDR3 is TGTGCCAGTAGTATAAGCGGGGGAGGGCCAACAGATACGCAGTATTTT.

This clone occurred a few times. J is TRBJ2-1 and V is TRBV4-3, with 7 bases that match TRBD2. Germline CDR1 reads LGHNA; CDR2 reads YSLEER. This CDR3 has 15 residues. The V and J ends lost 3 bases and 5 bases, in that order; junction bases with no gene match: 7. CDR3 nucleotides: TGCGCCAGCAGCCATGGACTAGGGGAACACAATGAGCAGTTCTTC. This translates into CASSHGLGEHNEQFF.

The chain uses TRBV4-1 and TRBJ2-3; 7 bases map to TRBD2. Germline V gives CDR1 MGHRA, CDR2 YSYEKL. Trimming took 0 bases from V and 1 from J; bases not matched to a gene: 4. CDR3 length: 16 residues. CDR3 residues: CASSQDQGGGTDTQYF. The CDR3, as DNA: TGCGCCAGCAGCCAAGATCAGGGAGGGGGCACAGATACGCAGTATTTT.

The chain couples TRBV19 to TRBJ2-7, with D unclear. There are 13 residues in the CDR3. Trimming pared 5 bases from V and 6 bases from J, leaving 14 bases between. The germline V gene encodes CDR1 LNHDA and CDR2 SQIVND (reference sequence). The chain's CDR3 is CASSPDRVGEQYF. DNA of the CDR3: TGTGCCAGTAGTCCCGACCGGGTTGGCGAGCAGTACTTC.

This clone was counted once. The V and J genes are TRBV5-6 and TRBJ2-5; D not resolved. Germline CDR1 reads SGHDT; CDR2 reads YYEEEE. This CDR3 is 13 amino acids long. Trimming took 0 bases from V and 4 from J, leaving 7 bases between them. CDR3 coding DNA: TGTGCCAGCAGCTTGGACGGCGGAGAGACCCAGTACTTC. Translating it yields CASSLDGGETQYF.